The 5 T cell receptor beta chains reported below all come from one sample, sequenced in a study of cytomegalovirus exposure and HLA in healthy donors. Primers for the PCR totalled 60 Vbeta and 13 Jbeta. TCRdb keeps only in-frame clones here, not all; method: immunoSEQ multiplex PCR. The table includes 120,000 to 150,000 clones, roughly 75% detected once. Sequenced material: PBMCs. These TCRs come from a man aged 35 to 55 in good health and CMV-seronegative.

The V gene is TRBV4-1, the J gene TRBJ2-1; 7 positions match TRBD1. Germline loops: CDR1 MGHRA, CDR2 YSYEKL. V trimming: 6 bases; J trimming: 1 base; junction bases outside the gene matches: 6. The CDR3 is made up of 15 amino acids. The CDR3 protein is CASSPRQGSYNEQFF. Here the CDR3 DNA reads TGCGCCAGCAGTCCTCGACAGGGTTCCTACAATGAGCAGTTCTTC.

The J gene is TRBJ2-5, the V gene TRBV6-5; 9 bases are shared with TRBD1. J lost 8 bases, V lost 0 bases, and 4 bases had no gene match. Germline V gene lookup returns CDR1 MNHEY and CDR2 SVGAGI. CDR3 length: 14 amino acids. The DNA of the CDR3 is TGTGCCAGCAGTTACTCAGGGACAGGGAGTACCCAGTACTTC. It yields the protein CASSYSGTGSTQYF.

CDR3 region: CASSLPGTGVAGELFF. The DNA of the CDR3 is TGTGCCAGCAGTCTCCCCGGGACAGGGGTGGCCGGGGAGCTGTTTTTT. The V and J genes are TRBV6-6 and TRBJ2-2, with 10 bases matching TRBD1. From germline, CDR1 is MNHNY and CDR2 SVGAGI (reference sequence). This CDR3 contains 16 residues. Unmatched junction bases numbered 9, after V lost 5 bases and J lost 6 bases.

This chain joins TRBV9 and TRBJ2-7; TRBD1 agrees at 11 bases. The CDR3 consists of 16 residues. After removal of 0 bases from V and 3 bases from J, the junction contained 5 bases not matched to a gene. The germline CDR1 and CDR2 sequences are SGDLS and YYNGEE. CDR3 sequence: CASSVGAGTGGYEQYF. The CDR3 region has the DNA TGTGCCAGCAGCGTAGGGGCGGGGACAGGGGGCTACGAGCAGTACTTC.

This clone was seen once. The chain carries TRBV15 and TRBJ2-1; TRBD2 matches 13 bases. Germline V lookup: CDR1 LNHNV, CDR2 YYDKDF (reference sequence). V lost 5 bases and J lost 9; bases outside the gene matches: 7. The CDR3 has 15 residues. The CDR3 bases are TGTGCCACCAGCGGAACTAGCGGGGGGGCGACTGAGCAGTTCTTC. Protein product: CATSGTSGGATEQFF.